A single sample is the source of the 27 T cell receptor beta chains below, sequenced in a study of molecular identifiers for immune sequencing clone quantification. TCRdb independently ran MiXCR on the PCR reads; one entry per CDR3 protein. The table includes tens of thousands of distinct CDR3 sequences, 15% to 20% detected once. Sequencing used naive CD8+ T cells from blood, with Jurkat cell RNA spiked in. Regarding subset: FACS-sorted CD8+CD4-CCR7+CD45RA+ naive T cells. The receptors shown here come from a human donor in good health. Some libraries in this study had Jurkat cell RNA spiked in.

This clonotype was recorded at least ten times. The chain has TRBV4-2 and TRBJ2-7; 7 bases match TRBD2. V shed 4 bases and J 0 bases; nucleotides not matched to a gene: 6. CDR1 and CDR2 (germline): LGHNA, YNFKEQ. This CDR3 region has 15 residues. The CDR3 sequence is CASSPTSSSSYEQYF. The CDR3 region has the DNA TGTGCCAGCAGCCCGACTAGCTCCTCCTCCTACGAGCAGTACTTC.

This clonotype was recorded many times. CDR3 protein: CASSQEKGLAGGSRYEQYF. CDR3 nucleotide sequence: TGCGCCAGCAGCCAAGAGAAAGGACTAGCGGGGGGGAGCCGCTACGAGCAGTACTTC. The V call is TRBV4-3, the J call TRBJ2-7; TRBD2 matches 15 bases. This CDR3 comprises 19 residues. With 0 bases clipped from V and 3 bases from J, the junction kept 9 bases outside the gene matches. Germline CDR1 and CDR2: LGHNA and YSLEER.

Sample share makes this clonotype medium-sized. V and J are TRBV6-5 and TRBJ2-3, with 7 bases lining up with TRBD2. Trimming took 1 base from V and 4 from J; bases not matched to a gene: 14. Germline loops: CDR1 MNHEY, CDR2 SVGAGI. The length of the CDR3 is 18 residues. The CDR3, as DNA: TGTGCCAGCAGTTACTTTTCTCCGGCTAGCGGTAGCGCAGATACGCAGTATTTT. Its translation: CASSYFSPASGSADTQYF.

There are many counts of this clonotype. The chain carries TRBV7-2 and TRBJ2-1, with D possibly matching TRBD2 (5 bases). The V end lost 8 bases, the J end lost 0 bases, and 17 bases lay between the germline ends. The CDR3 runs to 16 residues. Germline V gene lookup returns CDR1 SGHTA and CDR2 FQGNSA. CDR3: CASSPWWESSYNEQFF. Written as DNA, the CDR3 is TGTGCCAGCTCCCCTTGGTGGGAGTCCTCCTACAATGAGCAGTTCTTC.

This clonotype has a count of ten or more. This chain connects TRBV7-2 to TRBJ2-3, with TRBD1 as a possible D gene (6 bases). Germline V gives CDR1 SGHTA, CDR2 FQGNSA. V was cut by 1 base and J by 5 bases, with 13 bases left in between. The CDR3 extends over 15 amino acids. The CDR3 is CASSLDWGHQDTQYF. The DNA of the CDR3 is TGTGCCAGCAGCTTAGACTGGGGGCATCAAGATACGCAGTATTTT.

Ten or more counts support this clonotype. CDR3 sequence: CASSLGGGGSYNEQFF. As DNA, the CDR3 is TGTGCCAGCAGCTTGGGGGGGGGAGGGAGCTACAATGAGCAGTTCTTC. The chain couples TRBV7-9 to TRBJ2-1; TRBD2 matches 7 bases. Germline V gene sequence: CDR1 SEHNR, CDR2 FQNEAQ (reference sequence). The V segment lost 3 bases and the J segment 3 bases; nucleotides outside the gene matches: 8. CDR3 length: 16 residues.

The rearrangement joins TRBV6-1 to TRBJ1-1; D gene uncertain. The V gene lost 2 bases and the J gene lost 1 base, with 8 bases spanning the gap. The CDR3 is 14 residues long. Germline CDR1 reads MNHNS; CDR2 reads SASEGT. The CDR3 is CASSEYSSNTEAFF. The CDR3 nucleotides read TGTGCCAGCAGTGAATACAGTTCGAACACTGAAGCTTTCTTT.

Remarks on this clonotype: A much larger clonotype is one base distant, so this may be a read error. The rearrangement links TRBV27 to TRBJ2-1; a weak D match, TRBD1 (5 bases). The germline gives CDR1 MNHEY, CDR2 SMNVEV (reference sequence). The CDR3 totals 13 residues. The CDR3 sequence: CASGLTVYNEQFF. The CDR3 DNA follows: TGTGCCAGCGGTTTGACAGTCTACAATGAGCAGTTCTTC.

CDR3 region: CASSQGPGGGRNTEAFF. CDR3 DNA sequence: TGCGCCAGCAGCCAAGGGCCCGGTGGGGGAAGAAACACTGAAGCTTTCTTT. The chain couples TRBV4-1 to TRBJ1-1, with D possibly matching TRBD1 (5 bases). Per the germline V gene, CDR1 is MGHRA and CDR2 is YSYEKL. This CDR3 comprises 17 residues. V gave up 1 base and J gave up 2 bases, with 17 bases separating them.

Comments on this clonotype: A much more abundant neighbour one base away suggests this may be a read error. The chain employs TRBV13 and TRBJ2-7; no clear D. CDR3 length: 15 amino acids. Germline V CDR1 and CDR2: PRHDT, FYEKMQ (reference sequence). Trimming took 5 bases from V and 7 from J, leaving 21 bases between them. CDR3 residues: CASSANATPAGEQYF. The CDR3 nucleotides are TGTGCCAGCAGCGCGAACGCGACACCGGCTGGGGAGCAGTACTTC.

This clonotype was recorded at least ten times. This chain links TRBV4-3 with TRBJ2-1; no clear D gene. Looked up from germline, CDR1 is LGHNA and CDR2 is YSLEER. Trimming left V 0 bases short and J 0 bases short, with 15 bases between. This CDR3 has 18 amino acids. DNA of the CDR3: TGCGCCAGCAGCCAAGATTTCCCTCGGGCTAGCTCCTACAATGAGCAGTTCTTC. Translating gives CASSQDFPRASSYNEQFF.

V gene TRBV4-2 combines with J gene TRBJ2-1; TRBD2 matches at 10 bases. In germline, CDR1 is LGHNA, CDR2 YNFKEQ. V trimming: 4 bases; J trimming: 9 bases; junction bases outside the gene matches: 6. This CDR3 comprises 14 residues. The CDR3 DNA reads TGTGCCAGCAGCCCAGTTACTAGCGGGGTTGAGCAGTTCTTC. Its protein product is CASSPVTSGVEQFF.

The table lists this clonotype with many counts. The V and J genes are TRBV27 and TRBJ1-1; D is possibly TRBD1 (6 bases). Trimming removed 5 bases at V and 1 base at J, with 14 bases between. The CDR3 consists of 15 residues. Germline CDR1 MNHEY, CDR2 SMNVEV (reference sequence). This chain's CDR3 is CASSKRGGTNTEAFF. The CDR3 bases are TGTGCCAGCAGTAAAAGGGGGGGCACGAACACTGAAGCTTTCTTT.

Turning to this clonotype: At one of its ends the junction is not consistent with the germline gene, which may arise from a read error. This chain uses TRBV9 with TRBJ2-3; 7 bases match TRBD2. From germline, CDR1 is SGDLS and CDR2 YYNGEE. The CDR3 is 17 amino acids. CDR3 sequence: CASRVGILGLNTDTQYF. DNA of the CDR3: TGTGCCAGCAGGGTAGGTATCCTGGGACTAAACACGGATACGCAGTATTTT.

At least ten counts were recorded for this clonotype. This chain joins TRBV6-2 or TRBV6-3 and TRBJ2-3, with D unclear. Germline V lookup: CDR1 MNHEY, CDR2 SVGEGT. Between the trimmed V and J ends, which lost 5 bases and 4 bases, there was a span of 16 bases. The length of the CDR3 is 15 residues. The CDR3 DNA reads TGTGCCAGCAGTCAAGACACGGCGAGACCAGATACGCAGTATTTT. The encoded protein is CASSQDTARPDTQYF.

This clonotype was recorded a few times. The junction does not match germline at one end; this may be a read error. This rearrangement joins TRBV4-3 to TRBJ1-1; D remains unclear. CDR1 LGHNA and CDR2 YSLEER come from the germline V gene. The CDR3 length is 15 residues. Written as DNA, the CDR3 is TGCGCCTGCAGCCAAGAAATTACGTTCAACACTGAGGCTTTCTTT. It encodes CACSQEITFNTEAFF.

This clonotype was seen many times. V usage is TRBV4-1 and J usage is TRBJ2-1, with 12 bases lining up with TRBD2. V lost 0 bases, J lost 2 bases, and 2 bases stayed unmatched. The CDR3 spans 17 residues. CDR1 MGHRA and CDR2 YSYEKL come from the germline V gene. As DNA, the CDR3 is TGCGCCAGCAGCCAAGACCGGACTAGCGGGGCCTACAATGAGCAGTTCTTC. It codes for CASSQDRTSGAYNEQFF.

The CDR3 sequence is CATSDFSGETQYF. Written as DNA, the CDR3 is TGTGCCACCAGTGATTTTTCGGGAGAGACCCAGTACTTC. The chain is built from TRBV24-1 and TRBJ2-5, with D hard to call. The germline V gene has CDR1 KGHDR and CDR2 SFDVKD. The CDR3 is made up of 13 amino acids. V was pared by 1 base and J by 4 bases, with 6 bases between.

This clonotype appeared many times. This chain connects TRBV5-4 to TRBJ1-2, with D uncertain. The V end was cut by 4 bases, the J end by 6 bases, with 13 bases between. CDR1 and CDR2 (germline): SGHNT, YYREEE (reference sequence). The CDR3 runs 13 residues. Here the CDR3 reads CASSTPEAHGYTF. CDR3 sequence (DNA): TGTGCCAGCAGCACCCCCGAGGCGCATGGCTACACCTTC.

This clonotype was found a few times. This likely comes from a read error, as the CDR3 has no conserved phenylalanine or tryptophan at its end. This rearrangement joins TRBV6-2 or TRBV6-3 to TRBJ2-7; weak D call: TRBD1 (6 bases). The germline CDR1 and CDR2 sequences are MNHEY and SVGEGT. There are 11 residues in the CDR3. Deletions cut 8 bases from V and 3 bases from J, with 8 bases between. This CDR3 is CASQGFYEQYS. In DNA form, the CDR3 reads TGTGCCAGCCAGGGGTTCTACGAGCAGTACTCC.

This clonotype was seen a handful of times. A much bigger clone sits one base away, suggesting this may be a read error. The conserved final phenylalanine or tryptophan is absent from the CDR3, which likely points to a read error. CDR3 in amino acids: CASSPVRNPEQYS. CDR3 in DNA: TGCGCCAGCAGTCCTGTGCGAAATCCAGAGCAGTACTCC. J is TRBJ2-7 and V is TRBV23-1; D not certain. TRBV23-1 is flagged as an ORF with uncertain function. The V and J ends lost 4 bases and 7 bases respectively, with 14 bases between them. This CDR3 spans 13 amino acids.

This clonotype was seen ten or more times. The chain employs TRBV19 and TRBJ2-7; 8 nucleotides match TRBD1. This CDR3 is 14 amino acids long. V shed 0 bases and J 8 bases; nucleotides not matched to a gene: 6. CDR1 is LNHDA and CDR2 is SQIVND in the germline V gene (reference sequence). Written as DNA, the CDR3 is TGTGCCAGTAGTATAGATCTAGGACAGGGAAAGCAGTACTTC. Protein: CASSIDLGQGKQYF. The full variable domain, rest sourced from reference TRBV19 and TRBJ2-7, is DGGITQSPKYLFRKEGQNVTLSCEQNLNHDAMYWYRQDPGQGLRLIYYSQIVNDFQKGDIAEGYSVSREKKESFPLTVTSAQKNPTAFYLCASSIDLGQGKQYFGPGTRLTVT.

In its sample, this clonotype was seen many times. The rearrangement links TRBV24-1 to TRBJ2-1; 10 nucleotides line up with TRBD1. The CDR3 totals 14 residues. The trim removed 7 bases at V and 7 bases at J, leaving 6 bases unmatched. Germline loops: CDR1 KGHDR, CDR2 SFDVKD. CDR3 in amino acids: CATRRTGGKNEQFF. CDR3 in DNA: TGTGCCACCAGGAGGACAGGGGGTAAGAATGAGCAGTTCTTC.

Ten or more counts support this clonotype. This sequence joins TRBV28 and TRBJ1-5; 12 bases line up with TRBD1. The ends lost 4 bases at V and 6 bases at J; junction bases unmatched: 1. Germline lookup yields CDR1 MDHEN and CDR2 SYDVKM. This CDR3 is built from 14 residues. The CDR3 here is CASSWDRGLQPQHF. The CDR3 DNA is TGTGCCAGCAGTTGGGACAGGGGGCTTCAGCCCCAGCATTTT.

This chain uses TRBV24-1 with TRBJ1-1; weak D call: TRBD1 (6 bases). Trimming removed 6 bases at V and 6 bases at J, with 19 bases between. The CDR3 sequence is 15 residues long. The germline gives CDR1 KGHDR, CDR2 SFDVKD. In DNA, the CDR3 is TGTGCCACCAGTTCATCGGACAGTACCACAGCTGAAGCTTTCTTT. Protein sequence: CATSSSDSTTAEAFF.

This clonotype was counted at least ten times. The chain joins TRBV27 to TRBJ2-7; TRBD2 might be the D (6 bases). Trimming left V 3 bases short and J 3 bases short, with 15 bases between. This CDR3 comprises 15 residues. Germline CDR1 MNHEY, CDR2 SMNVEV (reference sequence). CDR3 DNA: TGTGCCAGCAGTTTGGCCGGGAGCCTGGTCTACGAGCAGTACTTC. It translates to CASSLAGSLVYEQYF.

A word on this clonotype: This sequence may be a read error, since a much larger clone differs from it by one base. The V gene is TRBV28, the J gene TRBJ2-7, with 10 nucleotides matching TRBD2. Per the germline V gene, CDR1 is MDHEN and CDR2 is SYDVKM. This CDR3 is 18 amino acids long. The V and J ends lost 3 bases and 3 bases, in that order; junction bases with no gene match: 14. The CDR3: CASSFTSPGSSGGYEQYF. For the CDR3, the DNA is TGTGCCAGCAGTTTCACCTCTCCAGGGTCTAGCGGGGGCTACGAGCAGTACTTC.